A single sample is the source of the 18 T cell receptor beta chains below, sequenced in a study of neurological immune-mediated disorders. TCRdb re-derived calls from the 5' RACE reads in MiXCR, one entry per CDR3 protein. The table has around 16,000 distinct CDR3 sequences, roughly 14% seen once. Sequencing input: PBMCs. The source of these receptors is a man between 60 and 75 years old with HTLV-1-associated myelopathy (HAM/TSP).

This clonotype was seen only once. The chain recombines TRBV13 with TRBJ1-6; 9 bases map to TRBD1. This CDR3 contains 15 residues. CDR1 is PRHDT, CDR2 FYEKMQ, per germline (reference sequence). The V segment lost 5 bases and the J segment 8 bases; nucleotides outside the gene matches: 7. CDR3 sequence: CASSPPDRGDSPLHF. CDR3 DNA sequence: TGTGCCAGCAGCCCACCGGACAGGGGCGATTCACCCCTCCACTTT.

The sample holds many counts of this clonotype. V is TRBV5-1 and J is TRBJ2-5; D is possibly TRBD1 (5 bases). The CDR3 totals 14 residues. The germline V gene has CDR1 SGHRS and CDR2 YFSETQ. The ends were cut back, 3 bases at V and 2 bases at J, with 11 bases in the middle. The CDR3 loop reads CASSSGQRQETQYF. In nucleotides, the CDR3 is TGCGCCAGCAGCTCCGGACAACGACAAGAGACCCAGTACTTC.

The table lists this clonotype with many counts. The chain links TRBV11-3 to TRBJ1-3; TRBD1 agrees at 9 bases. Germline V gene data show CDR1 as SGHNT and CDR2 as YENEEA. The CDR3 totals 15 residues. Trimming took 5 bases from V and 7 from J; bases not matched to a gene: 9. CDR3 loop: CASSHRTGEGNTIYF. The CDR3 DNA follows: TGTGCCAGCAGCCATCGGACAGGGGAAGGGAACACCATATATTTT.

This clonotype was seen at least ten times. The gene calls are TRBV7-2 and TRBJ1-2, with D tentatively TRBD1 (5 bases). Trimming stripped 5 bases from V and 4 bases from J, with 14 bases between. Germline values: CDR1 SGHTA, CDR2 FQGNSA. The CDR3 spans 14 residues. The CDR3 is CASSRLDQGYGYTF. As DNA, the CDR3 is TGTGCCAGCAGCCGCCTCGACCAGGGCTATGGCTACACCTTC.

This clonotype was observed many times. The chain has TRBV5-6 and TRBJ2-5; 14 bases line up with TRBD2. CDR1 is SGHDT, CDR2 YYEEEE, per germline. This CDR3 is 16 amino acids long. V lost 4 bases to trimming and J lost 5 bases; unmatched junction nucleotides: 7. The CDR3 spells CASSDSTSGGAETQYF. The CDR3 nucleotides read TGTGCCAGCAGCGATTCGACTAGCGGGGGGGCTGAGACCCAGTACTTC.

As to this clonotype: Given a much more abundant clone one base away, this may be a read error. The chain couples TRBV4-2 to TRBJ2-7, with D hard to call. This CDR3 is 14 amino acids long. The germline CDR1 and CDR2 sequences are LGHNA and YNFKEQ. This CDR3 reads CASSQGGSVYEKYF. The CDR3 DNA reads TGTGCCAGCAGCCAAGGTGGCAGCGTATACGAGAAGTACTTC.

This clonotype appeared many times. The J gene is TRBJ1-1, the V gene TRBV5-1; D gene unclear. Trimming stripped 0 bases from V and 2 bases from J, with 5 bases between. The CDR3 is 13 residues long. The germline gives CDR1 SGHRS, CDR2 YFSETQ. The CDR3, as DNA: TGCGCCAGCAGCTTGGTCAGAAACACTGAAGCTTTCTTT. Amino acid sequence: CASSLVRNTEAFF.

Worth noting for this clonotype: This may stem from a read error, because a much larger clone lies one nucleotide away. The V call is TRBV19, the J call TRBJ2-3; TRBD1 aligns across 8 bases. Germline values: CDR1 LNHDA, CDR2 SQIVND (reference sequence). This CDR3 contains 15 residues. The CDR3 DNA sequence: TGTGTCAGTAGCCCCCGCGACAGGGGCACAGATACGCTGTATTTT. Protein: CVSSPRDRGTDTLYF. Looking up the rest from reference TRBV19 and TRBJ2-3 gives the full variable domain: DGGITQSPKYLFRKEGQNVTLSCEQNLNHDAMYWYRQDPGQGLRLIYYSQIVNDFQKGDIAEGYSVSREKKESFPLTVTSAQKNPTAFYLCVSSPRDRGTDTLYFGPGTRLTVL.

At least ten counts were recorded for this clonotype. This rearrangement joins TRBV29-1 to TRBJ2-3, with TRBD2 identical over 12 bases. The CDR3 is 13 amino acids. The germline gives CDR1 SQVTM, CDR2 ANQGSEA. The J segment lost 6 bases and the V segment lost 4 bases, leaving 2 bases of the junction unmatched. CDR3 region: CSVGTSGADTQYF. The DNA of the CDR3 is TGCAGCGTTGGGACTAGCGGGGCGGATACGCAGTATTTT.

This clonotype showed up many times. The V and J genes are TRBV7-3 and TRBJ2-5; unclear D gene. Germline V lookup: CDR1 SGHTA, CDR2 FQGTGA. Trimming took 2 bases from V and 5 from J, leaving 9 bases between them. This CDR3 comprises 13 residues. This CDR3 is CASSLSTQETQYF. The DNA for the CDR3 is TGTGCCAGCAGCTTATCTACCCAGGAGACCCAGTACTTC.

This clonotype was counted many times. The rearrangement links TRBV20-1 to TRBJ2-3; 12 bases match TRBD2. This CDR3 is 17 amino acids long. Germline assignment: CDR1 DFQATT and CDR2 SNEGSKA (reference sequence). With V trimmed by 1 base and J by 3 bases, 8 bases remained unmatched. The CDR3 nucleotides read TGCAGTGCTAGAGGACTAGCGGGGGCCCGAGGAACAGATACGCAGTATTTT. Amino acids: CSARGLAGARGTDTQYF.

This clonotype was seen at least ten times. This chain uses TRBV7-3 with TRBJ2-3; 8 bases are a match to TRBD2. The V segment lost 4 bases and the J segment 6 bases; nucleotides outside the gene matches: 12. Germline V gene lookup returns CDR1 SGHTA and CDR2 FQGTGA. The CDR3 spans 16 residues. This CDR3 is CASSSPSGTRSDTQYF. The CDR3 nucleotides are TGTGCCAGCAGCTCACCCTCCGGGACTAGATCTGATACGCAGTATTTT.

At least ten counts were recorded for this clonotype. In nucleotides, the CDR3 is TGTGCCAGCAGTTCCTCGGACAGATACACTGAAGCTTTCTTT. Protein product: CASSSSDRYTEAFF. The chain couples TRBV12-3 or TRBV12-4 to TRBJ1-1, with a tentative D call TRBD1 (6 bases). With 4 bases removed from V and 3 bases from J, the gap between germline ends came to 12 bases. The CDR3 contains 14 residues.

This clonotype was counted at least ten times. The chain combines TRBV2 with TRBJ2-7; 8 bases align to TRBD1. V gave up 4 bases and J gave up 6 bases; unmatched junction bases: 8. This CDR3 spans 14 amino acids. Germline CDR1 is SNHLY and CDR2 is FYNNEI. CDR3 coding DNA: TGTGCCAGCAGTGTGGCAGGGGGCGATTTCGAGCAGTACTTC. Translating it yields CASSVAGGDFEQYF.

This clonotype was seen repeatedly, ten times or more. The chain couples TRBV5-1 to TRBJ1-1; D is unresolved. Germline values: CDR1 SGHRS, CDR2 YFSETQ. The V and J ends lost 0 bases and 4 bases respectively, with 13 bases between them. CDR3 length equals 15 residues. The CDR3 region has the DNA TGCGCCAGCAGCTTGGTTCAGCGATTGGGCACTGAAGCTTTCTTT. Its translation is CASSLVQRLGTEAFF. The variable domain in full, with the rest retrieved from reference TRBV5-1 and TRBJ1-1, is KAGVTQTPRYLIKTRGQQVTLSCSPISGHRSVSWYQQTPGQGLQFLFEYFSETQRNKGNFPGRFSGRQFSNSRSEMNVSTLELGDSALYLCASSLVQRLGTEAFFGQGTRLTVV.

This clonotype was observed at least ten times. J is TRBJ2-1 and V is TRBV5-1; D is perhaps TRBD1 (5 bases). The CDR3 is 17 residues long. Between the trimmed V and J ends, which lost 0 bases and 5 bases, there was a span of 18 bases. The germline CDR1 and CDR2 sequences are SGHRS and YFSETQ. CDR3 amino acids: CASSLASPPGLNNEQFF. In DNA form, the CDR3 reads TGCGCCAGCAGCTTGGCGTCCCCCCCAGGGCTCAACAATGAGCAGTTCTTC. The full variable domain, its missing parts supplied by reference TRBV5-1 and TRBJ2-1, is KAGVTQTPRYLIKTRGQQVTLSCSPISGHRSVSWYQQTPGQGLQFLFEYFSETQRNKGNFPGRFSGRQFSNSRSEMNVSTLELGDSALYLCASSLASPPGLNNEQFFGPGTRLTVL.

The sample holds many counts of this clonotype. The chain has TRBV7-2 and TRBJ2-5; D is possibly TRBD1 (5 bases). V was cut by 1 base and J by 5 bases, with 8 bases left in between. Per the germline V gene, CDR1 is SGHTA and CDR2 is FQGNSA. The CDR3 sequence is 13 residues long. The CDR3 sequence: CASSLGGRETQYF. The CDR3 nucleotides are TGTGCCAGCAGCTTAGGGGGCCGGGAGACCCAGTACTTC.

This clonotype was counted a few times. The CDR3 protein is CASSESGGRTDTQYF. In DNA form, the CDR3 reads TGCGCCAGCAGTGAGAGCGGGGGTCGCACAGATACGCAGTATTTT. V gene TRBV5-1 combines with J gene TRBJ2-3; 8 bases map to TRBD2. Germline assignment: CDR1 SGHRS and CDR2 YFSETQ. Trimming cost V 5 bases and J 1 base; bases outside gene matches: 6. The CDR3 totals 15 residues.